One and the same sample provided the 8 T cell receptor beta chains below, sequenced in a study of shared T cell receptors in the human thymus. Here immunoSEQ multiplex PCR was the method, and the copy in TCRdb shows in-frame clones only, minus some. The sample lists roughly 700,000 clones; approximately 90% were seen once. These data also featured in a second study, about human thymus T cells.

Sequences were obtained from thymocytes. Every receptor here comes from a boy less than two years old with a congenital heart defect.

This chain uses TRBV7-8 with TRBJ1-5, with TRBD1 identical over 7 bases. The CDR3 runs to 19 residues. Unmatched junction bases numbered 20, after V lost 5 bases and J lost 4 bases. Germline V gene sequence: CDR1 SGHVS, CDR2 FQNEAQ. CDR3 sequence (DNA): TGTGCCAGCAGCCCGTACGCAGGGGGAGAAGCGGGGGGTAATCAGCCCCAGCATTTT. Residues: CASSPYAGGEAGGNQPQHF.

This sequence joins TRBV7-9 and TRBJ2-5; 12 bases match TRBD2. The V and J ends lost 5 bases and 5 bases, in that order; junction bases with no gene match: 18. The CDR3 is made up of 19 amino acids. Germline V gene sequence: CDR1 SEHNR, CDR2 FQNEAQ (reference sequence). In DNA, the CDR3 is TGTGCCAGCAGCCCCTCCCCGAGGGCTAGCGGGAGGGCCTTTGAGACCCAGTACTTC. Translation: CASSPSPRASGRAFETQYF.

V and J are TRBV5-4 and TRBJ2-3, with TRBD2 matching over 7 bases. V shed 4 bases, J shed 1 base, and the junction held 6 bases outside the gene matches. This CDR3 has 15 amino acids. The germline V gene has CDR1 SGHNT and CDR2 YYREEE (reference sequence). CDR3 in DNA: TGTGCCAGCAGCCCTCGGGGGGACCGCACAGATACGCAGTATTTT. Amino acids: CASSPRGDRTDTQYF.

This clone was picked up one time. This chain connects TRBV19 to TRBJ1-3; 11 bases map to TRBD1. The V segment lost 6 bases and the J segment 4 bases; nucleotides outside the gene matches: 5. The CDR3 contains 15 residues. The germline V gene encodes CDR1 LNHDA and CDR2 SQIVND (reference sequence). Written as DNA, the CDR3 is TGTGCCAGTAGCGCGGACAGGGGGCCCGGAAACACCATATATTTT. Its protein is CASSADRGPGNTIYF.

V usage is TRBV28 and J usage is TRBJ2-3; 12 bases are a match to TRBD2. V was clipped by 5 bases and J by 3 bases; unmatched bases: 3. The germline V gene encodes CDR1 MDHEN and CDR2 SYDVKM. The CDR3 is made up of 15 amino acids. The DNA of the CDR3 is TGTGCCAGCAGTCTGACTAGCGGGAGAACAGATACGCAGTATTTT. Translation gives CASSLTSGRTDTQYF.

The genes are TRBV20-1 and TRBJ2-3; D not resolved. V was pared by 6 bases and J by 9 bases, with 7 bases between. The germline gives CDR1 DFQATT, CDR2 SNEGSKA (reference sequence). The CDR3 length is 9 residues. CDR3 region: CSATRTQYF. The CDR3 nucleotides read TGCAGTGCAACGAGGACGCAGTATTTT.

The V and J genes are TRBV15 and TRBJ2-7; 7 bases are shared with TRBD2. Germline CDR1 LNHNV, CDR2 YYDKDF (reference sequence). With V trimmed by 6 bases and J by 4 bases, 12 bases remained unmatched. The CDR3 extends over 15 amino acids. The CDR3 DNA sequence: TGTGCCACCAGAGGACTGGGGGAGGGGAAATACGAGCAGTACTTC. As protein: CATRGLGEGKYEQYF.

V gene TRBV7-6 combines with J gene TRBJ2-1, with 7 bases aligning to TRBD2. Germline V gene data show CDR1 as SGHVS and CDR2 as FNYEAQ. The V gene end was trimmed by 8 bases and the J gene end by 2 bases; junction bases not matched to a gene: 9. The CDR3 contains 15 residues. The CDR3 DNA follows: TGTGCCAGCTATAAGCGGGACCGACCCTACAATGAGCAGTTCTTC. It is translated as CASYKRDRPYNEQFF.